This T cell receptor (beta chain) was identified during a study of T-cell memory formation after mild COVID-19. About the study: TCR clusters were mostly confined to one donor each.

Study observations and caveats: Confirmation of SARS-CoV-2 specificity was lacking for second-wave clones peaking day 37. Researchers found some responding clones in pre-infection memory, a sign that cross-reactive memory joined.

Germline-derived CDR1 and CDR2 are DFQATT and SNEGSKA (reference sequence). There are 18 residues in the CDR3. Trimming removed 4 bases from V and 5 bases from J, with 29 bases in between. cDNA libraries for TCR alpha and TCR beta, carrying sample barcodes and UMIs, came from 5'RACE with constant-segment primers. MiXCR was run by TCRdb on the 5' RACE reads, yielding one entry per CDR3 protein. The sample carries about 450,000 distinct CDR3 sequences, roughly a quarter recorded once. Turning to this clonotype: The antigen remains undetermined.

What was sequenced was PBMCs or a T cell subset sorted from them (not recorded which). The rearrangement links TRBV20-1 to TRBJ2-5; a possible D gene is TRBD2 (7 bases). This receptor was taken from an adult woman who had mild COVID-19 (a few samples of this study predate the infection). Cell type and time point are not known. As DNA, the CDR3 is TGCAGTGCTACGGGGGGCGGGCGTCGCGGGCTAGGACAGGAGACCCAGTACTTC. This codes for CSATGGGRRGLGQETQYF.